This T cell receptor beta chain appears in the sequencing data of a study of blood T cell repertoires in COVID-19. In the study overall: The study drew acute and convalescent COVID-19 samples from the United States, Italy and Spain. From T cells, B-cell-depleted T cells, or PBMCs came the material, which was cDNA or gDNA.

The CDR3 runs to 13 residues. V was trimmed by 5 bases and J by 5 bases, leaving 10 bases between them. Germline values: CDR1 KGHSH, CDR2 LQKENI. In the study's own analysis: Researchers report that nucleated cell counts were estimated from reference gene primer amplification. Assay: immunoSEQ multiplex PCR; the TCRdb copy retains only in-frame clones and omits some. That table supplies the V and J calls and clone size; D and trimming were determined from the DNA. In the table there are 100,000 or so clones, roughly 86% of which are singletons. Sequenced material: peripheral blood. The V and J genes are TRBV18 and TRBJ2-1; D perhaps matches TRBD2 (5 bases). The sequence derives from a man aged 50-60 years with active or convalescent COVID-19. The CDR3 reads CASSGAANNEQFF. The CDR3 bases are TGTGCCAGCTCAGGAGCGGCCAACAATGAGCAGTTCTTC.